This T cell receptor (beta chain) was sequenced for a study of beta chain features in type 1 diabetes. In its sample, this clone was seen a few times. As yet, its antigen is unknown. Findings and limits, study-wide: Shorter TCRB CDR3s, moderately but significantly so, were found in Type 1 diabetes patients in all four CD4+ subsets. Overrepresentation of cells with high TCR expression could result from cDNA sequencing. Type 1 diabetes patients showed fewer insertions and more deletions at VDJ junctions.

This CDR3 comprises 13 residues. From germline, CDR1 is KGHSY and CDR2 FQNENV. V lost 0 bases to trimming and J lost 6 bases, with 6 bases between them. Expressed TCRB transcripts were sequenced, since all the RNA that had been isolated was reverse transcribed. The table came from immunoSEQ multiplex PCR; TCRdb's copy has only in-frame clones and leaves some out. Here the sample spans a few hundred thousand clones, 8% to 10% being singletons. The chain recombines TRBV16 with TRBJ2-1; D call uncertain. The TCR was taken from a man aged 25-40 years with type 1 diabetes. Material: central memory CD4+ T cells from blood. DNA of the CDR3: TGTGCCAGCAGCCAATCTACCCTCAATGAGCAGTTCTTC. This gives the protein CASSQSTLNEQFF.